This TCR beta chain was observed in a study of spatial heterogeneity in lung cancer. The V end lost 3 bases, the J end lost 7 bases, and 18 bases lay between the germline ends. Germline-derived CDR1 and CDR2 are KGHSH and LQKENI. The length of the CDR3 is 15 residues. In TCRdb, the 5' RACE reads were re-called with MiXCR into one record per CDR3 protein. This sample has approximately 92,000 distinct CDR3 sequences; around 12% occur once, and the top ten carry roughly 41%. As to time point: sample taken at primary tumor resection. The input material, whole RNA from tumor, nontumor lung or frozen PBMC, was sequenced unsorted.

The rearrangement links TRBV18 to TRBJ2-5; no firm D call. This TCR came from a male donor with early-stage non-small cell lung cancer. Source: PBMCs, taken at surgery. CDR3 nucleotide sequence: TGTGCCAGCTCACCGTCGACAAGGTCCTTGGGGACCCAGTACTTC. Residues: CASSPSTRSLGTQYF.